The 2 T cell receptor beta chains in this list originate from one sample, sequenced in a study of long-term antiretroviral therapy in people with HIV. The immunoSEQ assay was v3.0, run at survey level. This table comes from immunoSEQ multiplex PCR, and its TCRdb copy is limited to in-frame clones, with some not included. Of about 21,000 clones in the sample, around 76% were seen once. Sequencing was performed on unsorted PBMCs, taken around 21 months before starting antiretroviral therapy. The source of these receptors is a woman between 40 and 50 years old with HIV.

The sample holds a few counts of this clone. The chain combines TRBV7-9 with TRBJ2-7, with 7 bases aligning to TRBD1. Germline V lookup: CDR1 SEHNR, CDR2 FQNEAQ (reference sequence). This CDR3 is 14 amino acids long. The V segment lost 5 bases and the J segment 2 bases; nucleotides outside the gene matches: 6. CDR3 sequence reads: CASSPKDRAYEQYF. The CDR3 nucleotides read TGTGCCAGCAGCCCGAAAGACAGGGCCTACGAGCAGTACTTC.

This clone was seen a handful of times. The rearrangement uses TRBV7-9 and TRBJ2-3, with D perhaps matching TRBD2 (7 bases). Trimming removed 5 bases at V and 1 base at J, with 16 bases between. The CDR3 covers 16 residues. The germline V gene encodes CDR1 SEHNR and CDR2 FQNEAQ (reference sequence). CDR3 residues: CASSQREGGGTDTQYF. The CDR3 nucleotides are TGTGCCAGCAGCCAGCGCGAGGGGGGGGGCACAGATACGCAGTATTTT.